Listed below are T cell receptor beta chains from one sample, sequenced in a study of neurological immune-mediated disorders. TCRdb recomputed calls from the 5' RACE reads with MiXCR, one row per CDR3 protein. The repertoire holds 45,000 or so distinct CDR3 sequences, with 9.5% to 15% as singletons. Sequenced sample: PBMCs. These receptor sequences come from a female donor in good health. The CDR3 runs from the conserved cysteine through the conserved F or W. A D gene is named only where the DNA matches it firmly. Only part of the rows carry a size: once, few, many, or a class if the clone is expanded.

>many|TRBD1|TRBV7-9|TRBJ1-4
CASSLGQPEKLFF
TGTGCCAGCAGCTTGGGACAGCCTGAAAAACTGTTTTTT
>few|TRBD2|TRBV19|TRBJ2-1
CASSITSGSRGNEQFF
TGTGCCAGTAGTATAACCTCGGGGTCGCGGGGGAATGAGCAGTTCTTC
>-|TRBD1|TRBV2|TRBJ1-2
CASRRTGVANYGYTF
TGTGCCAGCAGGAGGACAGGGGTGGCCAACTATGGCTACACCTTC
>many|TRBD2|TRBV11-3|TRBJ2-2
CASSFWREDTGELFF
TGTGCCAGCAGCTTTTGGCGGGAGGACACCGGGGAGCTGTTTTTT
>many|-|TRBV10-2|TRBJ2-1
CASSEVTGVNLVRQFF
TGCGCCAGCAGTGAGGTGACGGGAGTTAACCTCGTCAGGCAGTTCTTC
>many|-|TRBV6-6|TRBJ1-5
CASGLRVQEQPQHF
TGTGCCAGCGGTCTGCGGGTTCAGGAGCAGCCCCAGCATTTT
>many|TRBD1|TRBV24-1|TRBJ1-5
CATSDPGTGANQPQHF
TGTGCCACCAGTGACCCCGGGACAGGGGCGAATCAGCCCCAGCATTTT
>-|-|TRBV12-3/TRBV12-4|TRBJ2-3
CASSHVQQRTDTQYF
TGTGCCAGCAGCCATGTCCAACAGCGGACAGATACGCAGTATTTT
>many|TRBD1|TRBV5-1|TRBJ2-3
CASSLGQGGDTQYF
TGCGCCAGCAGCTTGGGACAGGGCGGAGATACGCAGTATTTT
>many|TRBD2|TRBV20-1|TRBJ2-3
CSAGLSGGPFDTQYF
TGCAGTGCTGGACTCAGCGGGGGCCCCTTTGATACGCAGTATTTT
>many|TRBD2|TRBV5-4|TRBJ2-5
CASSLGLAGGVETQYF
TGTGCCAGCAGCTTGGGGCTAGCGGGAGGGGTGGAGACCCAGTACTTC
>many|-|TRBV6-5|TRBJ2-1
CASRMGGPSYNEQFF
TGTGCCAGCCGGATGGGAGGACCATCCTACAATGAGCAGTTCTTC
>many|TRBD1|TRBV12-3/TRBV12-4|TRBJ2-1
CASSLVGTDNEQFF
TGTGCCAGCAGTTTAGTGGGGACAGACAATGAGCAGTTCTTC
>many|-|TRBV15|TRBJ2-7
CATSREKKADEQYF
TGTGCCACCAGCAGGGAAAAAAAAGCCGACGAGCAGTACTTC
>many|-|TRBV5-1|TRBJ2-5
CASSLEGTVQETQYF
TGCGCCAGCAGCTTGGAGGGCACCGTCCAAGAGACCCAGTACTTC
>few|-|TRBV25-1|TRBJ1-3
CASSEGGSRNTIYF
TGTGCCAGCAGTGAAGGCGGGTCTCGAAACACCATATATTTT
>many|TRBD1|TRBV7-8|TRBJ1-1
CASSERQGLNTEAFF
TGTGCCAGCAGCGAGAGACAGGGCTTGAACACTGAAGCTTTCTTT
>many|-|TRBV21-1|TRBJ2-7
CASSKAGTSGIYEQYF
TGTGCCAGCAGCAAAGCGGGGACTAGCGGAATCTACGAGCAGTACTTC
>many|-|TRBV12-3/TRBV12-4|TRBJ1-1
CASSPNTNTEAFF
TGTGCCAGCAGCCCAAACACGAACACTGAAGCTTTCTTT
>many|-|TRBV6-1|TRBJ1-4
CASIMDPSNEKLFF
TGTGCCAGCATTATGGACCCCTCTAATGAAAAACTGTTTTTT
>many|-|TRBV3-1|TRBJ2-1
CASSQEGSSYNEQFF
TGTGCCAGCAGCCAAGAGGGTAGCTCCTACAATGAGCAGTTCTTC
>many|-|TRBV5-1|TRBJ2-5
CASSPSFVGEREETQYF
TGCGCCAGCAGCCCGTCGTTTGTGGGGGAAAGGGAAGAGACCCAGTACTTC
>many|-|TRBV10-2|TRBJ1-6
CASSGSGNNSPLHF
TGCGCCAGCAGTGGTTCAGGGAATAATTCACCCCTCCACTTT
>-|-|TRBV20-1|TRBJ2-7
CSGPVGNHYEQYF
TGCAGTGGCCCGGTAGGGAACCACTACGAGCAGTACTTC
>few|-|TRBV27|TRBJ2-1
CASSSVGSSYNEQFF
TGTGCCAGCAGTAGTGTGGGGAGCTCCTACAATGAGCAGTTCTTC
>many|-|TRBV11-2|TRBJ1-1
CASSSYTEAFF
TGTGCCAGCAGCTCCTACACTGAAGCTTTCTTT
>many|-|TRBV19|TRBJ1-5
CASSMGGGDRQPQHF
TGTGCCAGTAGTATGGGCGGTGGGGACCGGCAGCCCCAGCATTTT
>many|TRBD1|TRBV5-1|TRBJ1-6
CASTLGQGYSPLHF
TGCGCCAGCACCCTGGGACAGGGCTATTCACCCCTCCACTTT
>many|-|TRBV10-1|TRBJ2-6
CASRPPDIFSGANVLTF
TGCGCCAGCAGGCCCCCGGACATATTCTCTGGGGCCAACGTCCTGACTTTC
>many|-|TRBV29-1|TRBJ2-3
CSVDTDTQYF
TGCAGCGTTGACACAGATACGCAGTATTTT
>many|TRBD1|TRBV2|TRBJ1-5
CASSEWRQGGNQPQHF
TGTGCCAGCAGTGAATGGCGACAGGGTGGCAATCAGCCCCAGCATTTT
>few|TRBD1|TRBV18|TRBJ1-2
CASHRTGADYGYTF
TGTGCCAGCCATCGGACAGGGGCTGACTATGGCTACACCTTC
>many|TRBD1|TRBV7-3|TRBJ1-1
CASSLQTGGNTEAFF
TGTGCCAGCAGCCTTCAGACAGGGGGCAACACTGAAGCTTTCTTT
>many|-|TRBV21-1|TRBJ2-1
CASSKRTGNGTVEQFF
TGTGCCAGCAGCAAAAGGACAGGCAACGGTACGGTTGAGCAGTTCTTC
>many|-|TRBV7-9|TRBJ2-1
CASSPLRGIEQFF
TGTGCCAGCAGCCCTCTCCGGGGCATTGAGCAGTTCTTC
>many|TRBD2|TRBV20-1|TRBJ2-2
CSARDYSVTGELFF
TGCAGTGCTCGGGACTACTCCGTCACCGGGGAGCTGTTTTTT
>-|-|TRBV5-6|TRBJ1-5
CASSLGSVNQPQHF
TGTGCCAGCAGCTTGGGCAGCGTCAATCAGCCCCAGCATTTT
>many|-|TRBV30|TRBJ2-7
CAWSWGDGEQYF
TGTGCCTGGAGTTGGGGAGACGGGGAGCAGTACTTC
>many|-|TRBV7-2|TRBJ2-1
CASSVDLSGQFF
TGTGCCAGCAGCGTTGACTTGTCCGGGCAGTTCTTC
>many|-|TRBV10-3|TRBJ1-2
CAVPGPSLYGYTF
TGTGCCGTTCCGGGACCCTCTCTCTATGGCTACACCTTC
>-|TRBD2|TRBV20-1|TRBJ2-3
CSAPRAGGQDTQYF
TGCAGTGCGCCGAGGGCGGGGGGCCAAGATACGCAGTATTTT
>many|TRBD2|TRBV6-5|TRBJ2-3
CASSYQIAGASTDTQYF
TGTGCCAGCAGTTACCAGATAGCGGGGGCCAGCACAGATACGCAGTATTTT
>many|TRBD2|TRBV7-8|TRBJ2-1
CASSLSGGAWYEQFF
TGTGCCAGCAGCCTTAGCGGGGGGGCCTGGTATGAGCAGTTCTTC